This is a list of T cell receptor beta chains from one sample in a study of beta chain features in type 1 diabetes. Generated by immunoSEQ multiplex PCR, the TCRdb table keeps only in-frame clones and is missing some. The sample lists around 690,000 clones; roughly an eighth were seen once. Sequenced material: naive CD4+ T cells from blood. These receptors were taken from a man younger than 40 with type 1 diabetes. CDR3s include the opening cysteine and the closing phenylalanine or tryptophan. A D gene is named only where the DNA matches it firmly. The size of a clone is reported for some rows only, either as once, few or many, or as a class for expanded clones.

cdr3_length	d_call	clone_size	v_call	j_call	cdr3_nt	cdr3_aa
17	TRBD1	few	TRBV9	TRBJ1-4	TGTGCCAGCAGTCCTCAGGGGGTAGACCCAACTAATGAAAAACTGTTTTTT	CASSPQGVDPTNEKLFF
14	-	few	TRBV9	TRBJ2-1	TGTGCCAGCAGCGTAGACATGCGCTACAATGAGCAGTTCTTC	CASSVDMRYNEQFF
16	TRBD2	-	TRBV6-6	TRBJ2-7	TGTGCCAGCAGTTACTCAGGGACTAGCGGCACCTACGAGCAGTACTTC	CASSYSGTSGTYEQYF
13	-	-	TRBV19	TRBJ2-7	TGTGCCAGTAAGGTGACGGGGACCTACGAGCAGTACTTC	CASKVTGTYEQYF
13	-	-	TRBV28	TRBJ2-3	TGTGCCAGCAGTTCAGGGTGGACAGATACGCAGTATTTT	CASSSGWTDTQYF
16	TRBD1	-	TRBV7-2	TRBJ2-3	TGTGCCAGCAGCTCCGACAGGGGGCGATGGACAGATACGCAGTATTTT	CASSSDRGRWTDTQYF
18	TRBD2	-	TRBV9	TRBJ2-3	TGTGCCAGCAGCTCACTAGCGGGGGGCTCCACTTACACAGATACGCAGTATTTT	CASSSLAGGSTYTDTQYF
15	-	few	TRBV2	TRBJ2-7	TGTGCCAGCAGTCAAGGACAGATTGGGTCCTACGAGCAGTACTTC	CASSQGQIGSYEQYF
16	TRBD1	-	TRBV27	TRBJ2-2	TGTGCCAGCCACTCGTTGGGACAGCCGAACACCGGGGAGCTGTTTTTT	CASHSLGQPNTGELFF
17	TRBD1	-	TRBV7-3	TRBJ2-6	TGTGCCAGCAGCCCTCCGGACAGGGGTTATGGGGCCAACGTCCTGACTTTC	CASSPPDRGYGANVLTF
16	-	-	TRBV6-5	TRBJ2-7	TGTGCCAGCAGTTACCAGCTTACATTCAGCTCCTACGAGCAGTACTTC	CASSYQLTFSSYEQYF
15	TRBD1	few	TRBV9	TRBJ2-1	TGTGCCAGCAGCTCTCAGGGGGCAGGCTACAATGAGCAGTTCTTC	CASSSQGAGYNEQFF
13	-	-	TRBV30	TRBJ1-6	TGTGCCTCCGGGGAAAAGTATAATTCACCCCTCCACTTT	CASGEKYNSPLHF
15	TRBD1	-	TRBV6-1	TRBJ2-7	TGTGCCAGCAGAAGATCCGGGACAGGGGACCACGAGCAGTACTTC	CASRRSGTGDHEQYF
13	TRBD1	-	TRBV7-2	TRBJ2-7	TGTGCCAGCAGCTTGACAGGGACCTACGAGCAGTACTTC	CASSLTGTYEQYF
16	TRBD1	-	TRBV4-2	TRBJ1-5	TGTGCCAGCAGCCAAACGGGACAGGGGGCAGGTCAGCCCCAGCATTTT	CASSQTGQGAGQPQHF
14	-	-	TRBV9	TRBJ2-5	TGTGCCAGCAGCCCCCCCGGTCGCCGAGAGACCCAGTACTTC	CASSPPGRRETQYF
17	TRBD2	few	TRBV5-1	TRBJ2-2	TGCGCCAGCAGCTTGGCCAGCCTAGCGGTGAACACCGGGGAGCTGTTTTTT	CASSLASLAVNTGELFF
13	-	-	TRBV6-5	TRBJ1-2	TGTGCCAGCAGTCCGGGGGTATACTATGGCTACACCTTC	CASSPGVYYGYTF
19	TRBD2	-	TRBV13	TRBJ2-4	TGTGCCAGCAACCCAGGGACTAGCGGGGGTCAACTAGCCAAAAACATTCAGTACTTC	CASNPGTSGGQLAKNIQYF
13	-	few	TRBV7-9	TRBJ2-7	TGTGCCAGCAGCTTAGTAGGGGACTACGAGCAGTACTTC	CASSLVGDYEQYF
11	-	-	TRBV2	TRBJ2-7	TGTGCCAGCATATACAGCACCGAGCAGTACTTC	CASIYSTEQYF
13	-	few	TRBV19	TRBJ2-5	TGTGCCAGTAGTTCACAGGGCAGGGAGACCCAGTACTTC	CASSSQGRETQYF
16	TRBD1	few	TRBV7-2	TRBJ1-6	TGTGCCAGCAGCTTAGATGGGACAGGGAATAATTCACCCCTCCACTTT	CASSLDGTGNNSPLHF
16	TRBD1	few	TRBV15	TRBJ2-6	TGTGCCACCGGAGGGACAGGGACCTCTGGGGCCAACGTCCTGACTTTC	CATGGTGTSGANVLTF
16	TRBD2	few	TRBV9	TRBJ2-1	TGTGCCAGCAGCCCGGGGACTAGCGGGTTCTACAATGAGCAGTTCTTC	CASSPGTSGFYNEQFF
16	TRBD2	few	TRBV13	TRBJ2-5	TGTGCCAGCAGCGTGGTAGGGCTAGCGGGCGGAGAGACCCAGTACTTC	CASSVVGLAGGETQYF
14	-	-	TRBV5-1	TRBJ1-1	TGCGCCAGCAGCTTGACGGGGGACTATATTGAAGCTTTCTTT	CASSLTGDYIEAFF
16	TRBD2	-	TRBV9	TRBJ2-2	TGTGCCAGCAGCCCATCGACTAGCGCAAACACCGGGGAGCTGTTTTTT	CASSPSTSANTGELFF
14	-	few	TRBV5-4	TRBJ2-5	TGTGCCAGCAGCTTGTGGGCGGGCCAAGAGACCCAGTACTTC	CASSLWAGQETQYF
16	TRBD2	few	TRBV11-2	TRBJ2-3	TGTGCCAGCAGCTTGACTAGCGGGACACCGGGAGATACGCAGTATTTT	CASSLTSGTPGDTQYF
17	-	-	TRBV5-1	TRBJ2-7	TGCGCCAGCAGCTTGGTAATTTCCGACAGTGCCTTCTACGAGCAGTACTTC	CASSLVISDSAFYEQYF
15	-	-	TRBV2	TRBJ2-3	TGTGCCAGCAGTGAAGGTGGCGGGAGCACAGATACGCAGTATTTT	CASSEGGGSTDTQYF
17	TRBD2	-	TRBV7-9	TRBJ2-7	TGTGCCAGCAGTTCCGGGACTAGAGGCGAAACAAACTACGAGCAGTACTTC	CASSSGTRGETNYEQYF
13	-	-	TRBV6-6	TRBJ1-1	TGTGCCAGCAGTTCCCATATGAACACTGAAGCTTTCTTT	CASSSHMNTEAFF
15	-	few	TRBV7-3	TRBJ2-7	TGTGCCAGCAGCTTAATAAGTGGGAACTCCTACGAGCAGTACTTC	CASSLISGNSYEQYF
17	-	few	TRBV4-3	TRBJ1-1	TGCGCCAGCAGCCAAGATCAAATCCGTTGGGCCGGCACTGAAGCTTTCTTT	CASSQDQIRWAGTEAFF
15	TRBD2	-	TRBV14	TRBJ2-5	TGTGCCAGCAGCCAAGGTAGCGGGGGCCGGGAGACCCAGTACTTC	CASSQGSGGRETQYF
13	-	-	TRBV7-9	TRBJ2-3	TGTGCCAGCAGCTTAGTTGGCACAGATACGCAGTATTTT	CASSLVGTDTQYF
12	-	few	TRBV13	TRBJ1-2	TGTGCCAGCAGCCTTGACAGCTATGGCTACACCTTC	CASSLDSYGYTF
14	TRBD1	-	TRBV2	TRBJ1-4	TGTGCCAGCATGCGGGGACAGACTCCAGAAAAACTGTTTTTT	CASMRGQTPEKLFF
13	-	-	TRBV6-6	TRBJ1-2	TGTGCCAGCAGTTCGACACTTTACTATGGCTACACCTTC	CASSSTLYYGYTF
15	-	-	TRBV10-3	TRBJ2-5	TGTGCCATCAGTGTTCGGGGGAACGGTCGAGAGACCCAGTACTTC	CAISVRGNGRETQYF
12	-	-	TRBV9	TRBJ1-6	TGTGCCAGCAGCGTAGGTAATTCACCCCTCCACTTT	CASSVGNSPLHF
16	-	-	TRBV7-2	TRBJ2-7	TGTGCCAGCACCACAGGGTCCACTATTTCCTCCTACGAGCAGTACTTC	CASTTGSTISSYEQYF
15	-	few	TRBV7-2	TRBJ1-3	TGTGCCAGCGGGCCACAGGGAACCTCTGGAAACACCATATATTTT	CASGPQGTSGNTIYF
16	-	-	TRBV27	TRBJ2-5	TGTGCCAGCAGTTTATGGGGGGCGTCCGGGCGTAGATCCCAGTACTTC	CASSLWGASGRRSQYF
12	-	-	TRBV5-1	TRBJ2-1	TGCGCCAGCAGCGAATCAGGGATGGAGCAGTTCTTC	CASSESGMEQFF
14	-	-	TRBV6-6	TRBJ1-1	TGTGCCAGCAGTCCTGGGGGGAGGTGGACTGAAGCTTTCTTT	CASSPGGRWTEAFF
13	-	few	TRBV27	TRBJ2-7	TGTGCCAGCAGTTTTGCAGGGGTCTACGAGCAGTACTTC	CASSFAGVYEQYF
15	-	few	TRBV4-2	TRBJ1-2	TGTGCCAGCAGCCAAAACAGGGCGAATAACTATGGCTACACCTTC	CASSQNRANNYGYTF
16	-	-	TRBV12-5	TRBJ2-3	TGTGCTAGTGGTTCCCACGGCATACCTAGCACAGATACGCAGTATTTT	CASGSHGIPSTDTQYF